The T cell receptor beta chain described here comes from a study of T-cell memory formation after mild COVID-19. Study-wide results and caveats: Pre-infection memory held some responding clones, suggesting pre-existing cross-reactive T cells responded.

As regards this clonotype: Its antigen is unknown.

TCRdb re-called the 5' RACE reads through MiXCR, storing one row per CDR3 protein. The data hold about 430,000 distinct CDR3 sequences, with approximately 24% observed a single time. This CDR3 is 13 amino acids long. In germline, CDR1 is SGHKS, CDR2 YYEKEE (reference sequence). V dropped 0 bases and J dropped 5 bases, with 8 bases sitting between them. The rearrangement joins TRBV5-5 to TRBJ1-2, with unresolved D. The receptor comes from an adult woman who had mild COVID-19 (a few samples of this study predate the infection). Cell type and time point are not known. Sequenced sample: PBMCs or a T cell subset sorted from them (not recorded which). The CDR3 nucleotides read TGTGCCAGCAGCTTGGCGGAGCCTTATGGCTACACCTTC. Its protein product is CASSLAEPYGYTF.